This TCR beta chain was obtained from a study of beta chain features in type 1 diabetes. Study-wide results and caveats: Researchers report that Type 1 diabetes patients had moderately but significantly shorter TCRB CDR3s across all four CD4+ subsets.

This clone has a handful of counts. The antigen is not known. Expressed TCRB transcripts were sequenced because the entire RNA isolate underwent reverse transcription. Assay used: immunoSEQ multiplex PCR; TCRdb lists only in-frame clones, some missing. The top ten clones hold 0.0085% to 0.012% of a sample with approximately 360,000 clones, 10% to 15% of them seen once. Sequenced material: naive CD4+ T cells from blood. The origin of this receptor is a young woman with type 1 diabetes.

CDR3: CATSRDGQGREPQHF. The CDR3 region has the DNA TGTGCCACCAGCAGAGATGGACAGGGTCGGGAGCCCCAGCATTTT. The chain joins TRBV15 to TRBJ1-5; the match to TRBD1 covers 8 bases. With V trimmed by 0 bases and J by 8 bases, 6 bases remained unmatched. This CDR3 is 15 amino acids long. Germline loops: CDR1 LNHNV, CDR2 YYDKDF (reference sequence).